These 30 T cell receptor beta chains were sequenced from one sample in a study of blood T cell repertoires in COVID-19. The method was immunoSEQ multiplex PCR; TCRdb's version includes in-frame clones alone and lacks a portion of them. The sample has about 330,000 clones; around 90% are singletons. The source material was peripheral blood. The receptors originated from a man aged 25 to 40 with COVID-19, enrolled during active disease.

This chain uses TRBV15 with TRBJ2-1; 7 nucleotides match TRBD2. The CDR3 runs 14 residues. The J segment lost 4 bases and the V segment lost 8 bases, leaving 8 bases of the junction unmatched. Germline V gene sequence: CDR1 LNHNV, CDR2 YYDKDF (reference sequence). The CDR3, as DNA: TGTGCCACCCGAAGAGCTAGCGGATACAATGAGCAGTTCTTC. This translates into CATRRASGYNEQFF.

The V call is TRBV5-6, the J call TRBJ2-1; TRBD2 matches at 10 bases. V shed 0 bases and J 10 bases; nucleotides not matched to a gene: 10. Germline CDR1 reads SGHDT; CDR2 reads YYEEEE. The CDR3 length is 16 residues. The CDR3, as DNA: TGTGCCAGCAGCTTGGAAGGACTAGCGGCAGGGGAGGAGCAGTTCTTC. Translating it yields CASSLEGLAAGEEQFF.

The chain couples TRBV9 to TRBJ1-1, with D hard to call. The CDR3 covers 15 residues. Trimming shortened V by 0 bases and J by 5 bases, and 14 bases separated the two germline ends. The germline V gene has CDR1 SGDLS and CDR2 YYNGEE. The CDR3 loop is CASSVGVSGRTEAFF. The CDR3, as DNA: TGTGCCAGCAGCGTAGGCGTCAGCGGAAGGACTGAAGCTTTCTTT.

The chain is built from TRBV11-3 and TRBJ2-3; TRBD1 matches 9 bases. Germline V gene sequence: CDR1 SGHNT, CDR2 YENEEA. The length of the CDR3 is 16 residues. J was trimmed by 4 bases and V by 1 base; bases with no gene match: 6. This CDR3 reads CASSLGMDRGADTQYF. DNA of the CDR3: TGTGCCAGCAGCTTAGGTATGGACAGGGGAGCAGATACGCAGTATTTT. The full variable domain, its missing parts supplied by reference TRBV11-3 and TRBJ2-3, is EAGVVQSPRYKIIEKKQPVAFWCNPISGHNTLYWYLQNLGQGPELLIRYENEEAVDDSQLPKDRFSAERLKGVDSTLKIQPAELGDSAVYLCASSLGMDRGADTQYFGPGTRLTVL.

This chain connects TRBV6-2 or TRBV6-3 to TRBJ2-7; D is perhaps TRBD1 (5 bases). The CDR3 extends over 15 amino acids. V was cut by 2 bases and J by 4 bases, with 15 bases left in between. Germline loops: CDR1 MNHEY, CDR2 SVGEGT. DNA for the CDR3: TGTGCCAGCAGTTACATAAGCGCTCCAGGGTACGAGCAGTACTTC. Translating it yields CASSYISAPGYEQYF.

V is TRBV4-3 and J is TRBJ2-7; the match to TRBD2 covers 8 bases. Germline V gene data show CDR1 as LGHNA and CDR2 as YSLEER. Germline trimming cut 4 bases from V and 3 bases from J; bases unmatched to any gene: 8. This CDR3 region has 15 residues. In DNA, the CDR3 is TGCGCCAGCAGCCTGTATACCGGGACTAGCTACGAGCAGTACTTC. Translating it yields CASSLYTGTSYEQYF.

The CDR3 DNA reads TGTGCCAGCAGTTACGCAAACACAGGGGACACTGAAGCTTTCTTT. The encoded protein is CASSYANTGDTEAFF. The genes are TRBV6-2 or TRBV6-3 and TRBJ1-1, with TRBD1 matching over 7 bases. Germline CDR1 and CDR2: MNHEY and SVGEGT. The CDR3 has 15 amino acids. Trimming cost V 2 bases and J 3 bases; bases outside gene matches: 6.

The V call is TRBV19, the J call TRBJ1-1, with D uncertain. Germline V gene data show CDR1 as LNHDA and CDR2 as SQIVND (reference sequence). Trimming removed 3 bases at V and 0 bases at J, with 14 bases between. There are 16 residues in the CDR3. The CDR3 loop is CASSIREGPVNTEAFF. CDR3 in DNA: TGTGCCAGTAGTATTCGGGAGGGCCCGGTGAACACTGAAGCTTTCTTT.

The rearrangement uses TRBV5-1 and TRBJ2-7; D possibly corresponds to TRBD1 (6 bases). CDR3 length equals 12 residues. Germline CDR1 is SGHRS and CDR2 is YFSETQ. V shed 4 bases and J shed 4 bases, with 9 bases lying between them. CDR3 in DNA: TGCGCCAGCAGCCAGGGGCAGTACGAGCAGTACTTC. Translating gives CASSQGQYEQYF.

The chain is built from TRBV4-3 and TRBJ2-3; the D gene is possibly TRBD2 (6 bases). CDR3 length: 17 residues. Per the germline V gene, CDR1 is LGHNA and CDR2 is YSLEER. V lost 1 base and J lost 0, with 14 bases in between. The DNA of the CDR3 is TGCGCCAGCAGCCAAGGGGGTTGGGGGACTAGCACAGATACGCAGTATTTT. Translated: CASSQGGWGTSTDTQYF.

This chain uses TRBV4-1 with TRBJ2-7; 12 nucleotides line up with TRBD2. Germline assignment: CDR1 MGHRA and CDR2 YSYEKL. The junction had 8 bases not matched to a gene; V was cut back by 3 bases and J by 5 bases. The CDR3 is 16 amino acids. The CDR3 is CASSQGTSGSRNEQYF. The CDR3 bases are TGCGCCAGCAGCCAGGGGACTAGCGGGTCGAGAAACGAGCAGTACTTC.

The rearrangement uses TRBV4-2 and TRBJ2-6, with 8 bases that match TRBD1. Germline V lookup: CDR1 LGHNA, CDR2 YNFKEQ. The length of the CDR3 is 18 residues. Losses at the gene ends were 0 bases for V and 1 base for J; bases not matched to a gene: 5. The CDR3 DNA reads as TGTGCCAGCAGCCAAGATCCAGGGGGCGCTTCTGGGGCCAACGTCCTGACTTTC. This translates into CASSQDPGGASGANVLTF.

This chain links TRBV5-8 with TRBJ1-6; tentative D call: TRBD1 (6 bases). V dropped 1 base and J dropped 10 bases, with 9 bases sitting between them. Germline values: CDR1 SGHTS, CDR2 YDEGEE. CDR3 length: 13 amino acids. This CDR3 is CASSLHRVSPLHF. In nucleotides, the CDR3 is TGTGCCAGCAGCTTGCACAGGGTCTCACCCCTCCACTTT.

This clone has just one count. The chain carries TRBV6-1 and TRBJ2-3; possibly TRBD2 for D (5 bases). Trimming pared 8 bases from V and 1 base from J, leaving 13 bases between. There are 14 residues in the CDR3. Per the germline V gene, CDR1 is MNHNS and CDR2 is SASEGT. The chain's CDR3 is CASAGPVRTDTQYF. CDR3 nucleotides: TGTGCCAGCGCGGGCCCGGTCCGCACAGATACGCAGTATTTT.

This chain links TRBV9 with TRBJ2-1; D is uncertain. V was clipped by 0 bases and J by 2 bases, with 12 bases between them. CDR3 length: 16 residues. Looked up from germline, CDR1 is SGDLS and CDR2 is YYNGEE. The CDR3 sequence is CASSVAPSEAYNEQFF. The DNA of the CDR3 is TGTGCCAGCAGCGTAGCCCCATCAGAAGCCTACAATGAGCAGTTCTTC.

The chain uses TRBV3-1 (or the pseudogene TRBV3-2) and TRBJ1-4; 7 bases match TRBD1. V was pared by 1 base and J by 4 bases, with 3 bases of the junction left unmatched. There are 15 residues in the CDR3. Looked up from germline, CDR1 is LGHDT and CDR2 is YNNKEL (reference sequence). The CDR3: CASSQVTGHNEKLFF. The CDR3 DNA follows: TGTGCCAGCAGCCAAGTGACAGGGCATAATGAAAAACTGTTTTTT.

There are a few counts of this clone. The V gene is TRBV2, the J gene TRBJ2-2; D is possibly TRBD2 (5 bases). The germline CDR1 and CDR2 sequences are SNHLY and FYNNEI. Trimming stripped 8 bases from V and 5 bases from J, with 12 bases between. CDR3 length: 13 residues. CDR3 sequence reads: CASVGLETGELFF. CDR3 DNA: TGTGCCAGCGTAGGACTTGAAACCGGGGAGCTGTTTTTT.

The J gene is TRBJ1-2, the V gene TRBV19, with D tentatively TRBD1 (6 bases). The CDR3 length is 16 residues. Germline V gene sequence: CDR1 LNHDA, CDR2 SQIVND (reference sequence). Trimming cost V 3 bases and J 4 bases, with 18 bases left between them. For the CDR3, the DNA is TGTGCCAGTAGTATGAGGCAGGGGAGAGGCGGCTATGGCTACACCTTC. Encoded protein: CASSMRQGRGGYGYTF.

CDR3 protein: CASSPGQIMGYGYTF. In nucleotides, the CDR3 is TGTGCCAGCAGCCCCGGACAGATCATGGGCTATGGCTACACCTTC. This chain uses TRBV7-6 with TRBJ1-2, with a weak D call TRBD1 (6 bases). V lost 5 bases and J 4 bases, leaving 17 bases between the germline ends. The CDR3 extends over 15 amino acids. Germline V CDR1 and CDR2: SGHVS, FNYEAQ.

The V and J genes are TRBV7-9 and TRBJ2-2, with 11 nucleotides matching TRBD1. Germline CDR1 is SEHNR and CDR2 is FQNEAQ (reference sequence). CDR3 size: 16 residues. The V gene end was trimmed by 6 bases and the J gene end by 4 bases; junction bases not matched to a gene: 7. The CDR3 coding sequence is TGTGCCAGCAGATACCCCGGGACAGGGGGCACCGGGGAGCTGTTTTTT. As protein: CASRYPGTGGTGELFF.

The V and J genes are TRBV5-6 and TRBJ2-7; 10 positions match TRBD1. V gave up 4 bases and J gave up 5 bases; unmatched junction bases: 9. The CDR3 is made up of 15 amino acids. In germline, CDR1 is SGHDT, CDR2 YYEEEE. CDR3 sequence reads: CASSEPGQGEDEQYF. The CDR3 nucleotides are TGTGCCAGCAGCGAGCCCGGACAGGGGGAGGACGAGCAGTACTTC.

The V and J genes are TRBV7-9 and TRBJ2-3; the D gene is possibly TRBD1 (6 bases). Germline lookup yields CDR1 SEHNR and CDR2 FQNEAQ (reference sequence). The CDR3 has 15 residues. Trimming removed 5 bases at V and 2 bases at J, with 14 bases between. CDR3 amino acids: CASSPKGTLTDTQYF. The DNA for the CDR3 is TGTGCCAGCAGCCCGAAGGGGACACTCACAGATACGCAGTATTTT.

A word on this clone: Other nucleotide sequences from this sample produce the same CDR3. The chain couples TRBV27 to TRBJ1-2; D is unclear. Germline-derived CDR1 and CDR2 are MNHEY and SMNVEV (reference sequence). V lost 4 bases, J lost 5 bases, and 8 bases lay in between. The CDR3 covers 12 residues. The chain's CDR3 is CASSSTGYGYTF. The CDR3, as DNA: TGTGCCAGCAGTTCGACGGGATATGGCTACACCTTC.

The chain employs TRBV4-3 and TRBJ1-4; D unresolved. The CDR3 consists of 15 residues. Germline V lookup: CDR1 LGHNA, CDR2 YSLEER. Trimming removed 1 base from V and 8 bases from J, with 14 bases in between. The CDR3 spells CASSQVVRLDEKLFF. Written as DNA, the CDR3 is TGCGCCAGCAGCCAAGTAGTGAGGCTCGACGAAAAACTGTTTTTT.

J is TRBJ2-1 and V is TRBV5-6; 14 nucleotides line up with TRBD2. Losses at the gene ends were 4 bases for V and 9 bases for J; bases not matched to a gene: 3. The CDR3 has 14 amino acids. CDR1 is SGHDT, CDR2 YYEEEE, per germline. Written as DNA, the CDR3 is TGTGCCAGCAGCCCCGGGACTAGCGGGGGTGAGCAGTTCTTC. It yields the protein CASSPGTSGGEQFF.

The chain employs TRBV5-1 and TRBJ1-2; 7 bases align to TRBD1. CDR1 and CDR2 from the germline V gene are SGHRS and YFSETQ. The CDR3 sequence is 15 residues long. The J segment lost 2 bases and the V segment lost 0 bases, leaving 4 bases of the junction unmatched. CDR3 DNA: TGCGCCAGCAGCTTGGCCGTGGGACAGAACTATGGCTACACCTTC. Translated, it gives CASSLAVGQNYGYTF.

The genes are TRBV18 and TRBJ2-2; TRBD1 might be the D (6 bases). Trimming stripped 3 bases from V and 5 bases from J, with 10 bases between. Per the germline V gene, CDR1 is KGHSH and CDR2 is LQKENI. The CDR3 runs to 14 residues. CDR3 DNA sequence: TGTGCCAGCTCACCGAGGACAGAGACCGGGGAGCTGTTTTTT. Amino acids: CASSPRTETGELFF.

This rearrangement joins TRBV5-1 to TRBJ2-7, with 7 bases lining up with TRBD1. This CDR3 comprises 14 residues. V dropped 2 bases and J dropped 0; count of bases not matched to a gene: 2. Germline V lookup: CDR1 SGHRS, CDR2 YFSETQ. The CDR3 sequence: CASSFGTASYEQYF. CDR3 DNA sequence: TGCGCCAGCAGCTTTGGGACAGCCTCCTACGAGCAGTACTTC. Using reference TRBV5-1 and TRBJ2-7 for the parts outside the CDR3, the full variable domain is KAGVTQTPRYLIKTRGQQVTLSCSPISGHRSVSWYQQTPGQGLQFLFEYFSETQRNKGNFPGRFSGRQFSNSRSEMNVSTLELGDSALYLCASSFGTASYEQYFGPGTRLTVT.

The chain links TRBV19 to TRBJ2-2; perhaps TRBD1 as D (6 bases). The CDR3 loop spans 16 amino acids. The V gene's germline CDR1 is LNHDA and CDR2 SQIVND (reference sequence). Trimming removed 5 bases at V and 4 bases at J, with 17 bases between. In nucleotides, the CDR3 is TGTGCCAGTAGTGGGGGCAGTTCCCCCCGCACCGGGGAGCTGTTTTTT. Protein: CASSGGSSPRTGELFF.

The chain carries TRBV27 and TRBJ1-5; D possibly corresponds to TRBD1 (5 bases). The CDR3 runs to 14 residues. The V gene lost 0 bases and the J gene lost 6 bases, with 9 bases spanning the gap. Per the germline V gene, CDR1 is MNHEY and CDR2 is SMNVEV (reference sequence). The CDR3, as DNA: TGTGCCAGCAGTTTATCCAGGGTGGCTCAGCCCCAGCATTTT. This encodes CASSLSRVAQPQHF.